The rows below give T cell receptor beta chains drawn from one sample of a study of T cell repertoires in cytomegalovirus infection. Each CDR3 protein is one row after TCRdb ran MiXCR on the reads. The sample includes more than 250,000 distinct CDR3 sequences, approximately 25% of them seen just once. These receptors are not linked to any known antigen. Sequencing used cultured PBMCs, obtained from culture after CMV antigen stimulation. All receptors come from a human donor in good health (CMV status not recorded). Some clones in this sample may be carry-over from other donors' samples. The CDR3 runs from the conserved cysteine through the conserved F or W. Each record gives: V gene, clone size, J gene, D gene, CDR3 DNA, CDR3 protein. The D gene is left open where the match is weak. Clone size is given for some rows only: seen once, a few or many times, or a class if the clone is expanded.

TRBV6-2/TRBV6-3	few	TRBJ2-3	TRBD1	TGTGCCAGCAGTTACTCGAGAGGGACAGGGGAGGCAGATACGCAGTATTTT	CASSYSRGTGEADTQYF
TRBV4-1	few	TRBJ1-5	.	TGCGCCAGCAGCCAACACGGACAGTCCAATCAGCCCCAGCATTTT	CASSQHGQSNQPQHF
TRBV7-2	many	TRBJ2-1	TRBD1	TGTGCCAGCAGCCCCGGACAGGGTGGTAGGGGGCAGTTCTTC	CASSPGQGGRGQFF
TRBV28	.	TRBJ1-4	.	TGTGCCACCAGACGACTGGGGGCAACTAATGAAAAACTGTTTTTT	CATRRLGATNEKLFF
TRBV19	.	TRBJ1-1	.	TGTGCCAGTAGTATTCAGAGGGACACTGAAGCTTTCTTT	CASSIQRDTEAFF
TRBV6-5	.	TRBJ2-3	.	TGTGCCAGCAGTTACAACCTCGGGGGAATCGGCACAGATACGCAGTATTTT	CASSYNLGGIGTDTQYF
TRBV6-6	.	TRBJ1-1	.	TGTGCCAGCAGTTCGACAGAGGGGTTTTTGACGAACACTGAAGCTTTCTTT	CASSSTEGFLTNTEAFF
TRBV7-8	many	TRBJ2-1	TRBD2	TGTGCCAGCAGCCACCGAGGTGGCGGGAGGGCCGAAAATGAGCAGTTCTTC	CASSHRGGGRAENEQFF
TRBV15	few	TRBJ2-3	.	TGTGCCACCAAGGGGGAACGGGTCACAGATACGCAGTATTTT	CATKGERVTDTQYF
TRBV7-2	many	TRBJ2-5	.	TGTGCCAGCAGCGGGACGGGGGTGGCCCAGTACTTC	CASSGTGVAQYF
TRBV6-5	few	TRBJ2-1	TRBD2	TGTGCCACCGGACTAGCGGGGGTGGATGAGCAGTTCTTC	CATGLAGVDEQFF
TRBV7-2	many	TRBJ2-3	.	TGTGCCAGCAGCTTAATAAGAGATACGCAGTATTTT	CASSLIRDTQYF
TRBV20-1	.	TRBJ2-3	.	TGCAGTGCTCCGCTCGTTCCTAGCACAGATACGCAGTATTTT	CSAPLVPSTDTQYF
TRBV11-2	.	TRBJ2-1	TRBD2	TGTGCCAGCAGCTTAGAGGCGGGAGGTTCCTACAATGAGCAGTTCTTC	CASSLEAGGSYNEQFF
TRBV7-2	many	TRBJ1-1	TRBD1	TGTGCCAGCAGCTTCCGACAGGGGACAGCTTTCTTT	CASSFRQGTAFF
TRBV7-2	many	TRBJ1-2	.	TGTGCCAGCAGCCCACGCTTAAACTATGGCTACACCTTC	CASSPRLNYGYTF
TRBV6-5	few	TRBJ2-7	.	TGTGCCAGCAGTTACTCCTTAGGGACCGCCTACGAGCAGTACTTC	CASSYSLGTAYEQYF
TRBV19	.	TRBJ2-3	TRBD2	TGTGCCAGTAGTAAGGGCGGGGGAGATACGCAGTATTTT	CASSKGGGDTQYF
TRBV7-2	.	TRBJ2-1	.	TGTGCCAGCAGCTTAGCGCACCCCAATGAGCAGTTCTTC	CASSLAHPNEQFF
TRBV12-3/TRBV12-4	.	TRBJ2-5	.	TGTGCCACTCAACGGGGAGGAGAGACCCAGTACTTC	CATQRGGETQYF
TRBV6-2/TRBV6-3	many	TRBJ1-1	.	TGTGCCAGCACCCTTAGGAACACTGAAGCTTTCTTT	CASTLRNTEAFF
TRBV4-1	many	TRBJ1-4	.	TGCGCCAGCAGCCAAGATAGGCGAGAACTGTTTTTT	CASSQDRRELFF